The present T cell receptor beta chain was sequenced within a study of cytomegalovirus exposure and HLA in healthy donors. Study at large: About 80 million unique TCRs, all from HLA-typed donors, were included in an early release of the data.

General study results and limits: The study designated 160 or so TCR beta chains cytomegalovirus-associated. Several top significant clusters appeared, in a later analysis, to be linked to common viral pathogens. Later work found most CMV-associated TCR beta chains apparently HLA-restricted.

PCR primers comprised 60 Vbeta and 13 Jbeta primers. The table came from immunoSEQ multiplex PCR; TCRdb's copy has only in-frame clones and leaves some out. Of fewer than 110,000 clones listed, around four fifths are singletons. About this clone itself: What it binds is unknown.

This CDR3 is built from 14 residues. V was clipped by 2 bases and J by 9 bases; unmatched bases: 9. CDR1 and CDR2 from the germline V gene are SGHDT and YYEEEE. Sequences were obtained from PBMCs. The rearrangement joins TRBV5-6 to TRBJ1-2; 8 bases match TRBD1. This receptor was identified in a man in his forties in good health and CMV-seronegative. CDR3 DNA: TGTGCCAGCAGCTTTTCGGACAGGGTTTTCCGCTACACCTTC. Its translation: CASSFSDRVFRYTF.